This paragraph reports one T cell receptor beta chain. Repertoires were generated with immunoSEQ multiplex PCR, while TCRdb's copy carries only in-frame clones and drops some. The sample records about 270,000 clones, roughly nine tenths being singletons. In germline, CDR1 is LNHDA, CDR2 SQIVND (reference sequence). CDR3 size: 13 residues. V lost 5 bases and J lost 2, with 6 bases in between. This specimen comes from a study of blood T cell repertoires in COVID-19. Study-wide context: The cDNA or gDNA used as material had been derived from T cells, B-cell-depleted T cells, or PBMCs.

The TCR originated in a woman younger than 45 with COVID-19, enrolled during active disease. Material: peripheral blood. The V call is TRBV19, the J call TRBJ2-2; D is uncertain. CDR3 in amino acids: CASSLLNTGELFF. CDR3 DNA sequence: TGTGCCAGTAGTCTTCTAAACACCGGGGAGCTGTTTTTT.